This TCR beta chain was sequenced during a study of blood T cell repertoires in COVID-19. Overall study: Samples came from the United States, Italy and Spain, spanning acute and convalescent COVID-19. Nucleic acid was either cDNA or gDNA, and it came from T cells, B-cell-depleted T cells, or PBMCs.

The assay was immunoSEQ multiplex PCR, and TCRdb's table has in-frame clones only and misses some. The sample lists about 150,000 clones, more than 70% occurring once. The TCR was taken from a human donor in a cohort sampled during active COVID-19. Sequenced: peripheral blood.

The CDR3 nucleotides are TGTGCCAGCAGCTTGGGCTCACCCGGGACAGGGGGCAACAATGAGCAGTTCTTC. Amino acid sequence: CASSLGSPGTGGNNEQFF. The chain recombines TRBV5-4 with TRBJ2-1, with 12 bases fitting TRBD1. V gave up 0 bases and J gave up 5 bases; unmatched junction bases: 9. Germline CDR1 is SGHNT and CDR2 is YYREEE (reference sequence). There are 18 residues in the CDR3.